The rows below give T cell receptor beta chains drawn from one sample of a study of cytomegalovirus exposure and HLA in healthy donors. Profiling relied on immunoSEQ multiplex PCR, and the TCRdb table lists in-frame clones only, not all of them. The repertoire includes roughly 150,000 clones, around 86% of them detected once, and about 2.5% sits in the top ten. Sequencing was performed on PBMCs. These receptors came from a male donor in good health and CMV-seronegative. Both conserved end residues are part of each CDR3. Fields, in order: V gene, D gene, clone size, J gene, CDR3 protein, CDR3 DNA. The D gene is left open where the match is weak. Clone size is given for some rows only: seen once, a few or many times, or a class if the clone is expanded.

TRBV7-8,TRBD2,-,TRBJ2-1,CASSLAGGRFSYNEQFF,TGTGCCAGCAGCCTAGCGGGGGGGCGTTTCTCCTACAATGAGCAGTTCTTC
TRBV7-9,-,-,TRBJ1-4,CASSPHGGGLTNEKLFF,TGTGCCAGCAGCCCCCATGGCGGGGGTTTGACTAATGAAAAACTGTTTTTT
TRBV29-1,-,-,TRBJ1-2,CSARTEGEGYGYTF,TGCAGCGCCCGAACCGAAGGGGAAGGCTATGGCTACACCTTC
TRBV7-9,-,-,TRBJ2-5,CASSFGGASQETQYF,TGTGCCAGCAGCTTCGGGGGAGCGTCCCAAGAGACCCAGTACTTC
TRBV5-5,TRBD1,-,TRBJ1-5,CASSLGGGQGSNQPQHF,TGTGCCAGCAGCTTGGGGGGGGGACAGGGGAGCAATCAGCCCCAGCATTTT
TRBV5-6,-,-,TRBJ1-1,CASSLAATEAFF,TGTGCCAGCAGCTTGGCCGCGACTGAAGCTTTCTTT
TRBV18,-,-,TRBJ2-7,CASSPGSDEQYF,TGTGCCAGCTCACCAGGTAGTGACGAGCAGTACTTC
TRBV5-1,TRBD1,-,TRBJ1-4,CASSLGPTQGSTNEKLFF,TGCGCCAGCAGCTTGGGACCTACACAGGGGTCAACTAATGAAAAACTGTTTTTT
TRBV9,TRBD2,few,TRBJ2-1,CASSHIMVLAGSKPYNEQFF,TGTGCCAGCAGCCACATAATGGTGCTAGCGGGCTCAAAACCCTACAATGAGCAGTTCTTC
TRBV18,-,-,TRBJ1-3,CASSPEAADSVSTIYF,TGTGCCAGCTCACCGGAAGCCGCCGACAGTGTAAGCACCATATATTTT
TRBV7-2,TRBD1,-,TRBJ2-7,CASSWTGGYEQYF,TGTGCCAGCAGCTGGACAGGGGGTTACGAGCAGTACTTC
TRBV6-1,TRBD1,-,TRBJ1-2,CASSLTGGDYGYTF,TGTGCCAGCAGTTTAACAGGGGGTGACTATGGCTACACCTTC
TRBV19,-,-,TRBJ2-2,CASSIRPVTGSLTGELFF,TGTGCCAGTAGTATTCGGCCGGTAACAGGGAGTTTAACCGGGGAGCTGTTTTTT
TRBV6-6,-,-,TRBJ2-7,CASSYSGRSYEQYF,TGTGCCAGCAGTTACTCCGGGAGATCCTACGAGCAGTACTTC
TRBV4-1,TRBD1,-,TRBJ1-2,CASSRSDREPNYGYTF,TGCGCCAGCAGCCGAAGTGACAGGGAGCCTAACTATGGCTACACCTTC
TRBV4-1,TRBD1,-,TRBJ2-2,CASSLIRQGGNTGELFF,TGCGCCAGCAGCCTAATCCGACAGGGCGGGAACACCGGGGAGCTGTTTTTT
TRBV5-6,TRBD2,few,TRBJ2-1,CASSLGAGGFYNEQFF,TGTGCCAGCAGCTTGGGGGCGGGGGGCTTCTACAATGAGCAGTTCTTC
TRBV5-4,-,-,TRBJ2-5,CASTLDRFQETQYF,TGTGCCAGCACCCTGGACAGATTCCAAGAGACCCAGTACTTC
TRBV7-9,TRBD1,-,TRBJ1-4,CASSQGQFATNEKLFF,TGTGCCAGCAGCCAGGGACAGTTTGCAACTAATGAAAAACTGTTTTTT
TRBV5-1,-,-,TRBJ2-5,CASSLVPGLETQYF,TGCGCCAGCAGCTTGGTCCCAGGGCTAGAGACCCAGTACTTC
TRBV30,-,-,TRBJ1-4,CACNAANEKLFF,TGTGCCTGCAACGCAGCTAATGAAAAACTGTTTTTT
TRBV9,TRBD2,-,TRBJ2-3,CASSVGEDWRGKSDTQYF,TGTGCCAGCAGCGTAGGGGAAGACTGGCGGGGGAAGTCAGATACGCAGTATTTT